This T cell receptor beta chain was documented in a study of blood T cells in healthy people across ages. This clonotype occurred many times. What it binds is not known. Findings and caveats of the study: Long-lived donors had more naive CD4+ cells and higher diversity than aged donors.

PCR was performed a second time for roughly 7 to 11 cycles using a sample-barcoded 5' primer and a J-beta primer mix. TCRdb independently ran MiXCR on the 5' RACE reads; one entry per CDR3 protein. The sample includes 590,000 or so distinct CDR3 sequences, 25% to 35% of them seen just once. The origin of this receptor is a woman aged 80 or over in good health. Sequencing was performed on blood.

CDR3 sequence: CASSFLFSETQYF. CDR3 nucleotide sequence: TGTGCCAGCAGCTTTCTATTTTCAGAGACCCAGTACTTC. V usage is TRBV7-2 and J usage is TRBJ2-5, with unresolved D. Germline V gene data show CDR1 as SGHTA and CDR2 as FQGNSA. Trimming took 3 bases from V and 4 from J, leaving 9 bases between them. There are 13 residues in the CDR3. Full variable domain (remainder filled in from reference TRBV7-2 and TRBJ2-5): GAGVSQSPSNKVTEKGKDVELRCDPISGHTALYWYRQSLGQGLEFLIYFQGNSAPDKSGLPSDRFSAERTGGSVSTLTIQRTQQEDSAVYLCASSFLFSETQYFGPGTRLLVL.